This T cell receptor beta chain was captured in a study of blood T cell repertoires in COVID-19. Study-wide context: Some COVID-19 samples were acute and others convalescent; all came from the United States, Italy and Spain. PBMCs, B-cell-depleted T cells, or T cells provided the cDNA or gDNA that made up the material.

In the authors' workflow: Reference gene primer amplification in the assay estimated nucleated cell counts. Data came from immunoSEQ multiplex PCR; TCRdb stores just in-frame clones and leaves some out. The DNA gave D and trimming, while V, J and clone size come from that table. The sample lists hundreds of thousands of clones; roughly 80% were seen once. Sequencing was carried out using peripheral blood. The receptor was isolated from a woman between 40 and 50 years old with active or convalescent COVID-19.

In DNA form, the CDR3 reads TGTGCCAGCAGTGAGGTGACAGGGGGCGGTCAGCCCCAGCATTTT. Its translation is CASSEVTGGGQPQHF. The chain joins TRBV2 to TRBJ1-5; TRBD1 agrees at 10 bases. Germline lookup yields CDR1 SNHLY and CDR2 FYNNEI. The CDR3 is 15 residues long. Germline trimming cut 3 bases from V and 6 bases from J; bases unmatched to any gene: 5.